Each of the 6 T cell receptor beta chains below was sequenced from the same sample in a study of glioma-infiltrating T cells (dated by TCRdb to the mid-2010s). The data were produced on an Illumina MiSeq. The iRepertoire nested amplicon-rescue multiplex PCR (arm-PCR) platform was used to amplify TCR alpha and beta CDR3 regions from RNA. TCRdb handled the public reads itself, with Q25 trimming in fastp and clone calling in MiXCR, and kept productive beta chains. Each entry is one CDR3 protein sequence, shown with its most common DNA and genes. The sample yields 95,000 to 110,000 distinct CDR3 sequences; approximately 28% were counted once. The top ten clones comprise 44% of the sample. Sequenced: glioma tissue, nonneoplastic brain tissue, or PBMCs (not recorded which). These receptors all stem from a human donor with low-grade glioma or glioblastoma, undergoing nonglioma brain surgery, or in good health (not recorded which).

The V and J genes are TRBV7-2 and TRBJ2-7; TRBD2 matches 7 bases. This CDR3 has 14 residues. V shed 5 bases and J 6 bases; nucleotides not matched to a gene: 10. From germline, CDR1 is SGHTA and CDR2 FQGNSA. The CDR3 DNA reads as TGTGCCAGCAGCATACTTCCAGGGAGGGGCGAGCAGTACTTC. Protein: CASSILPGRGEQYF.

This clonotype was observed at least ten times. V is TRBV6-1 and J is TRBJ1-1; no firm D call. The CDR3 sequence is 12 residues long. Trimming cost V 8 bases and J 0 bases, with 7 bases left between them. Germline lookup yields CDR1 MNHNS and CDR2 SASEGT. CDR3 nucleotides: TGTGCCAGCCAGAAGGTGAACACTGAAGCTTTCTTT. Translation gives CASQKVNTEAFF.

This clonotype occurred many times. J is TRBJ1-3 and V is TRBV7-2; D is possibly TRBD1 (5 bases). Germline lookup yields CDR1 SGHTA and CDR2 FQGNSA. Trimming cost V 2 bases and J 0 bases, with 8 bases left between them. This CDR3 has 15 amino acids. The CDR3 nucleotides read TGTGCCAGCAGCTTATGGGGGGACTCTGGAAACACCATATATTTT. Residues: CASSLWGDSGNTIYF.

There are many counts of this clonotype. The chain is built from TRBV6-1 and TRBJ1-1; D remains unclear. CDR1 is MNHNS and CDR2 is SASEGT in the germline V gene. The CDR3 has 12 amino acids. Deletions cut 7 bases from V and 2 bases from J, with 8 bases between. CDR3 coding DNA: TGTGCCAGCAACGACCCTAACACTGAAGCTTTCTTT. This translates into CASNDPNTEAFF.

As regards this clonotype: A single base separates this from a much larger clone, so it may be a read error. The chain recombines TRBV2 with TRBJ2-1, with 9 bases lining up with TRBD1. Germline-derived CDR1 and CDR2 are SNHLY and FYNNEI. This CDR3 has 15 residues. In DNA, the CDR3 is TGTGCCGGCAGTGATACAGGGGGCCTCGACAATGAGCAGTTCTTC. It codes for CAGSDTGGLDNEQFF.

The V and J genes are TRBV11-1 and TRBJ2-5; unclear D gene. CDR1 and CDR2 (germline): SGHAT, FQDESV (reference sequence). The CDR3 has 15 amino acids. V was shortened by 6 bases and J by 2 bases, with 16 bases between the two germline ends. CDR3 region: CASSRGPTAQETQYF. The CDR3 nucleotides are TGTGCCAGCAGTCGAGGACCAACCGCTCAAGAGACCCAGTACTTC.